The clone carrying this TCR beta chain has at least ten counts. Its antigen is as yet unknown. Each ophthalmopathy patient scored at least 3 on the Clinical Activity Score and at least 4 on NOSPECS grade, with duration under 3 months. It was uncontrolled infection, other autoimmune disease, pregnancy or lactation that excluded patients. This specimen belongs to a study of T cells in Graves' hyperthyroidism and ophthalmopathy. Broader study findings: Classification by a 13 V-J model distinguished ophthalmopathy from stable hyperthyroidism. Most clonotypes that expanded in the thyroid above 0.001 also showed up in blood.

Amplification of TCR beta CDR3 regions used RNA as the template. Primed by the HTBI set, a first-round RT-PCR was run on the TCR CDR3. From the multiplex PCR reads, TCRdb called clonotypes with MiXCR, one entry per CDR3 protein. The sample lists about 300,000 distinct CDR3 sequences; roughly 19% were seen once. Trimming removed 2 bases from V and 2 bases from J; junction bases left unmatched: 4. This CDR3 has 15 residues. Germline assignment: CDR1 SGDLS and CDR2 YYNGEE. The source material was blood. The receptor comes from a man over 45 with Graves' ophthalmopathy. The chain recombines TRBV9 with TRBJ2-3, with 8 positions matching TRBD2. In DNA form, the CDR3 reads TGTGCCAGCAGCGTCTTAGCGGGATTCACAGATACGCAGTATTTT. Translation gives CASSVLAGFTDTQYF.